This T cell receptor beta chain was captured in a study of cytomegalovirus exposure and HLA in healthy donors. PCR used 60 Vbeta primers and 13 Jbeta primers. Some clones are missing from TCRdb's copy, which holds only in-frame ones; the method was immunoSEQ multiplex PCR. The sample consists of 75,000 to 100,000 clones, 60% to 80% of them appearing once. Of note for this clone: What it binds is not known.

Regarding the study as a whole: Roughly 170 TCR beta chains were listed as cytomegalovirus-associated.

The CDR3 has 17 amino acids. The trim removed 2 bases at V and 6 bases at J, leaving 16 bases unmatched. CDR1 and CDR2 from the germline V gene are MNHNS and SASEGT. The chain combines TRBV6-1 with TRBJ2-7; the match to TRBD1 covers 7 bases. Sequenced input: PBMCs. The clonotype originates from a female donor in good health and CMV-seronegative. This CDR3 is CASSEWARSGGPSEQYF. Here the CDR3 DNA reads TGTGCCAGCAGTGAATGGGCCCGCTCAGGGGGTCCCAGCGAGCAGTACTTC.